Sequencing of this TCR beta chain was carried out in a study of blood T cell repertoires in COVID-19. Study-wide context: Some COVID-19 samples were acute and others convalescent; all came from the United States, Italy and Spain.

Profiling relied on immunoSEQ multiplex PCR, and the TCRdb table lists in-frame clones only, not all of them. The sample consists of 220,000 or so clones, roughly 84% of them appearing once. V shed 3 bases and J shed 3 bases, with 14 bases lying between them. There are 15 residues in the CDR3. Germline V gene sequence: CDR1 LGHDT, CDR2 YNNKEL (reference sequence). Those who participated ranged in age from roughly 18 to 89 years and resided in 24 US areas. The chain links TRBV3-1 (or the pseudogene TRBV3-2) to TRBJ1-2; D remains ambiguous. The sequence derives from a middle-aged woman who had recovered from COVID-19. Sequenced sample: PBMCs or T cells enriched from blood (not recorded which). DNA of the CDR3: TGTGCCAGCAGCCATTTTGGGCAGGCCTACTATGGCTACACCTTC. Translation: CASSHFGQAYYGYTF.